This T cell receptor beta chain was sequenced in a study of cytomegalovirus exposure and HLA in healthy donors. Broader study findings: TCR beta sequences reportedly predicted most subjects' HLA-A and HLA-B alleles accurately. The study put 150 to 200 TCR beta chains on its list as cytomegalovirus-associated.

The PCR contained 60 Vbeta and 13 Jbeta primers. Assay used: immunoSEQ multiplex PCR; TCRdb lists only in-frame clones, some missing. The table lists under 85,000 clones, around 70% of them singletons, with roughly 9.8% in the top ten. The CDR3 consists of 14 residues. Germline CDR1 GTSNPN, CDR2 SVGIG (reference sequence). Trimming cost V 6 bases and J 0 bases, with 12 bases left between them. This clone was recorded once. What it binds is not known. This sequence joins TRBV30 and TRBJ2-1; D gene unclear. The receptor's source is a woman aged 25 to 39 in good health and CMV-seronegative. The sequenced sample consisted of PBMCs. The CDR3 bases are TGTGCCTGCCAAATACTGAGCTCCTACAATGAGCAGTTCTTC. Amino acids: CACQILSSYNEQFF.